This entry lists 13 T cell receptor beta chains sequenced from one sample in a study of blood T cell repertoires in COVID-19. Generated by immunoSEQ multiplex PCR, the TCRdb table keeps only in-frame clones and is missing some. The repertoire has about 150,000 clones, 65% to 85% of them found once; the top ten carry roughly 4.7%. The sequencing sample was made of peripheral blood. The receptors were sampled from a woman in her forties or fifties with acute or convalescent COVID-19.

The chain couples TRBV10-3 to TRBJ1-4, with 9 bases lining up with TRBD1. V shed 2 bases, J shed 5 bases, and the junction held 6 bases outside the gene matches. CDR1 is ENHRY and CDR2 is SYGVKD in the germline V gene. The CDR3 extends over 16 amino acids. CDR3 loop: CAISEAMTGGNEKLFF. In DNA form, the CDR3 reads TGTGCCATCAGTGAGGCGATGACAGGGGGGAATGAAAAACTGTTTTTT.

The genes are TRBV5-5 and TRBJ2-3; 10 bases align to TRBD2. The CDR3 has 19 amino acids. V dropped 2 bases and J dropped 1; count of bases not matched to a gene: 13. Germline-derived CDR1 and CDR2 are SGHKS and YYEKEE (reference sequence). The CDR3 sequence is CASSLTAGGHGAGTDTQYF. The CDR3 DNA is TGTGCCAGCAGCTTAACAGCGGGGGGGCATGGGGCTGGCACAGATACGCAGTATTTT.

This sequence joins TRBV5-6 and TRBJ2-7; D might be TRBD1 (5 bases). The CDR3 runs 14 residues. Germline V CDR1 and CDR2: SGHDT, YYEEEE. V lost 5 bases to trimming and J lost 5 bases, with 17 bases between them. CDR3 sequence: CASSNIDSQDEQYF. The CDR3 nucleotides read TGTGCCAGCAGTAATATAGACAGCCAGGACGAGCAGTACTTC.

The chain uses TRBV7-8 and TRBJ1-3; 11 bases are a match to TRBD1. V lost 3 bases and J lost 1; bases outside the gene matches: 2. The CDR3 spans 16 residues. Germline CDR1 and CDR2: SGHVS and FQNEAQ. CDR3 protein: CASSFGQGASGNTIYF. For the CDR3, the DNA is TGTGCCAGCAGCTTCGGACAGGGGGCTTCTGGAAACACCATATATTTT.

V and J are TRBV7-2 and TRBJ2-3, with a possible D match to TRBD2 (6 bases). The CDR3 covers 16 residues. Per germline, CDR1 SGHTA and CDR2 FQGNSA. Trimming removed 0 bases from V and 10 bases from J, with 20 bases in between. CDR3 sequence (DNA): TGTGCCAGCAGCTTAGCAGCAGGGTCACAAACGGGAGCGCAGTATTTT. It codes for CASSLAAGSQTGAQYF.

V gene TRBV6-2 or TRBV6-3 combines with J gene TRBJ1-6; no firm D call. Germline V gene lookup returns CDR1 MNHEY and CDR2 SVGEGT. The CDR3 totals 14 residues. V was clipped by 4 bases and J by 8 bases, with 12 bases between them. CDR3 protein: CASSFWQVYSPLHF. CDR3 nucleotides: TGTGCCAGCAGTTTCTGGCAGGTTTATTCACCCCTCCACTTT.

The genes are TRBV19 and TRBJ2-5; D perhaps matches TRBD2 (7 bases). The CDR3 loop spans 16 amino acids. Trimming removed 7 bases at V and 2 bases at J, with 20 bases between. Germline CDR1 is LNHDA and CDR2 is SQIVND (reference sequence). Here the CDR3 reads CASTWGGSTGQETQYF. The CDR3 coding sequence is TGTGCCAGTACCTGGGGGGGCTCGACGGGTCAAGAGACCCAGTACTTC.

V gene TRBV7-9 combines with J gene TRBJ1-4; TRBD1 agrees at 12 bases. This CDR3 has 17 amino acids. V dropped 4 bases and J dropped 3; count of bases not matched to a gene: 6. Per germline, CDR1 SEHNR and CDR2 FQNEAQ (reference sequence). The CDR3 protein is CASSSGQGARANEKLFF. The CDR3 DNA reads TGTGCCAGCAGCTCGGGACAGGGGGCCCGGGCTAATGAAAAACTGTTTTTT.

The J gene is TRBJ1-1, the V gene TRBV11-3; the D gene is possibly TRBD1 (6 bases). Deletions cut 5 bases from V and 1 base from J, with 11 bases between. The CDR3 contains 14 residues. Looked up from germline, CDR1 is SGHNT and CDR2 is YENEEA. CDR3 in amino acids: CASSASGQNTEAFF. The CDR3 DNA is TGTGCCAGCAGCGCGTCGGGACAGAACACTGAAGCTTTCTTT.

J is TRBJ2-2 and V is TRBV7-9; 8 bases map to TRBD2. Germline trimming cut 5 bases from V and 1 base from J; bases unmatched to any gene: 6. The CDR3 has 16 amino acids. The germline V gene has CDR1 SEHNR and CDR2 FQNEAQ (reference sequence). The CDR3 spells CASSPVRGGNTGELFF. The CDR3 region has the DNA TGTGCCAGCAGCCCTGTACGGGGGGGGAACACCGGGGAGCTGTTTTTT.

The genes are TRBV11-2 and TRBJ1-1; 7 bases agree with TRBD1. CDR3 length: 14 amino acids. Germline loops: CDR1 SGHAT, CDR2 FQNNGV. V lost 3 bases and J lost 6; bases outside the gene matches: 7. The CDR3 coding sequence is TGTGCCAGCAGCTTTCTACAGGGGTCGTCTGAAGCTTTCTTT. This encodes CASSFLQGSSEAFF. The full variable domain, with the rest looked up from reference TRBV11-2 and TRBJ1-1, is EAGVAQSPRYKIIEKRQSVAFWCNPISGHATLYWYQQILGQGPKLLIQFQNNGVVDDSQLPKDRFSAERLKGVDSTLKIQPAKLEDSAVYLCASSFLQGSSEAFFGQGTRLTVV.

This clone showed up just once. V is TRBV19 and J is TRBJ1-5; D is unclear. The V and J ends lost 5 bases and 7 bases respectively, with 12 bases between them. Germline CDR1 and CDR2: LNHDA and SQIVND (reference sequence). The CDR3 has 13 amino acids. Here the CDR3 DNA reads TGTGCCAGTAGTTCACAAATCGGGCAGCCCCAGCATTTT. Amino acids: CASSSQIGQPQHF.

The gene calls are TRBV5-1 and TRBJ2-5; a possible D gene is TRBD2 (6 bases). The CDR3 is 14 residues long. V was cut by 2 bases and J by 7 bases, with 15 bases left in between. Germline V gene data show CDR1 as SGHRS and CDR2 as YFSETQ. CDR3 DNA sequence: TGCGCCAGCAGCTTTTCCTGGGGGGATGGGACCCAGTACTTC. Translation: CASSFSWGDGTQYF.